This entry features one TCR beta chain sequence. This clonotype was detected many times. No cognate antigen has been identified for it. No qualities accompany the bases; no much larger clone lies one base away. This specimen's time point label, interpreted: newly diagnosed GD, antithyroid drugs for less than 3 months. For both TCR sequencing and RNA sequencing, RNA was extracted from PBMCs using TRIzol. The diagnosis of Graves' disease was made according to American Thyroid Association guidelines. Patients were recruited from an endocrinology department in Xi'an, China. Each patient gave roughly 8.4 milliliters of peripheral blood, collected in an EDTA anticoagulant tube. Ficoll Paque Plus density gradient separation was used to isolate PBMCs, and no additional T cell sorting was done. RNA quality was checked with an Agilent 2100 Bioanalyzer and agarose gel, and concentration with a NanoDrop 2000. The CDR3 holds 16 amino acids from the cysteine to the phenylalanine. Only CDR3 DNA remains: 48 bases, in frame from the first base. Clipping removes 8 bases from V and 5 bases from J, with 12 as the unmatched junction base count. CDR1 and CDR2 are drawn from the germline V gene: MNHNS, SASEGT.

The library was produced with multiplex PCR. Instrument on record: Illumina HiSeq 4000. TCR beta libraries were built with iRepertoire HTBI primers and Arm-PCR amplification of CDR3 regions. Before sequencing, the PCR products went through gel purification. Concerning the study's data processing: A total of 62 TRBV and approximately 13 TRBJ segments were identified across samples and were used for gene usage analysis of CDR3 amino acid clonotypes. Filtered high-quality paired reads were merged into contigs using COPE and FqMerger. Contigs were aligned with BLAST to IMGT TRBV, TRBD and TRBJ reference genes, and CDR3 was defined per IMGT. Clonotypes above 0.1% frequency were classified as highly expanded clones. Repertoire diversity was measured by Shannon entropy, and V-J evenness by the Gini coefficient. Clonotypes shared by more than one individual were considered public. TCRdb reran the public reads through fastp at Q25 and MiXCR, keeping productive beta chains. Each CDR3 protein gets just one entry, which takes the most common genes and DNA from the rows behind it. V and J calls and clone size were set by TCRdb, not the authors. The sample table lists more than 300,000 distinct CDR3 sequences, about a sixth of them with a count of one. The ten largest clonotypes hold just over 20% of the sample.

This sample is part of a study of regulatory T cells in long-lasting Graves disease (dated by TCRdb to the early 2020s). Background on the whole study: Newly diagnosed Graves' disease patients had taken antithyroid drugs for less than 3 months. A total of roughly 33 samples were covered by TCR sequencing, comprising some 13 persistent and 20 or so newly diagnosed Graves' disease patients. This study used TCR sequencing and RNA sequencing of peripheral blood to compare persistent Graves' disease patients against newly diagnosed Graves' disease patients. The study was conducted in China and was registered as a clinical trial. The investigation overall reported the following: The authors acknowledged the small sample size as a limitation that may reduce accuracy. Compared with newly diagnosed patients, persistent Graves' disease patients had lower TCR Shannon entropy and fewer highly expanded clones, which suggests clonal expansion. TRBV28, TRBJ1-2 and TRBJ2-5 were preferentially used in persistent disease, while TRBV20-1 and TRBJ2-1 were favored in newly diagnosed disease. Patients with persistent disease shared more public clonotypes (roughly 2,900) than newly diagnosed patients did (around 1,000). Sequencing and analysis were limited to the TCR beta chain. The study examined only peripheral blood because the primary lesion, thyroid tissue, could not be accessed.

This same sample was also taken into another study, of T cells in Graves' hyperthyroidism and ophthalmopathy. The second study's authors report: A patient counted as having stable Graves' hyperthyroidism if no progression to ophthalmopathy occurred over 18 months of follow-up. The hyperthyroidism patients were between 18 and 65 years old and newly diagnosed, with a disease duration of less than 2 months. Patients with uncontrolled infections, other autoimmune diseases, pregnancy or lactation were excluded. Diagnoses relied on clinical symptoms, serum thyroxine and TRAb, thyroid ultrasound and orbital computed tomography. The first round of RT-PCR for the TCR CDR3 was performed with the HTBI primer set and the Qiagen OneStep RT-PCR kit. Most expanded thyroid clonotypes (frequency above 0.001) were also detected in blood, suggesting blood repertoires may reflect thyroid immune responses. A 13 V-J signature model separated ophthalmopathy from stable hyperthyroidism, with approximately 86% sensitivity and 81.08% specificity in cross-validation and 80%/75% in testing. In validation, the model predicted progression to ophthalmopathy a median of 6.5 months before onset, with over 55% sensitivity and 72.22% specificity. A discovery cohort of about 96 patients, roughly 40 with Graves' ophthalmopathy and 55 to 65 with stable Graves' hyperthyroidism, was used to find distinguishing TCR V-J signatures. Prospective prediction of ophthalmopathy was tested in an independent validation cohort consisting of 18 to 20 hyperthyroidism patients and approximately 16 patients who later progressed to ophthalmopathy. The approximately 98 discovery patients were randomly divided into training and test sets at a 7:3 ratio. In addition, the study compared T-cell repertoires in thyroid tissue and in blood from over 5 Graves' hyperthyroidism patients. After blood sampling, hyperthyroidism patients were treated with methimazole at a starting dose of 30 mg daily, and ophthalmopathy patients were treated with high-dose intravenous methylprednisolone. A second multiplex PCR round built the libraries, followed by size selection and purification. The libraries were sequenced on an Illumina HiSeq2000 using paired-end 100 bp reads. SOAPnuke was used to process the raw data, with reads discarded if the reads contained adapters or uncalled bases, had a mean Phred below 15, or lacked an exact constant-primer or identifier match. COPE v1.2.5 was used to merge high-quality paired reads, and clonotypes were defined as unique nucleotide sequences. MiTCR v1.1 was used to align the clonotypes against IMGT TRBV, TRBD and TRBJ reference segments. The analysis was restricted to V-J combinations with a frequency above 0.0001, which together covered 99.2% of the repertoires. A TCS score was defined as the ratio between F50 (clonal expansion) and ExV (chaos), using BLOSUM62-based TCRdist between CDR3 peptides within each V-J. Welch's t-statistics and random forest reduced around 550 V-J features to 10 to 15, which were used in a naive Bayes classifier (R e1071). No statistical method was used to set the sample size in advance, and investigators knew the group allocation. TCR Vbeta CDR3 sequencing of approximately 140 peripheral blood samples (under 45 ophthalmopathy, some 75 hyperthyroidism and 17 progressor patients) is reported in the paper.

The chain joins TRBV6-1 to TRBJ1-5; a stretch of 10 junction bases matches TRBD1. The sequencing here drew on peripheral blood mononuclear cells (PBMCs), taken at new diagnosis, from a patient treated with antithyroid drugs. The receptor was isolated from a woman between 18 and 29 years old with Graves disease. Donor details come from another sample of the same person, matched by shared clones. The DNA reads TGTGCCAGCGGGCCCCGCCTGGACAGGGGGTATCAGCCCCAGCATTTT. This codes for CASGPRLDRGYQPQHF.